Given below is one TCR beta chain in context. Its antigen is not known. TCRdb fed the reads into MiXCR, producing one record per CDR3 protein. The sample lists over 150,000 distinct CDR3 sequences, roughly 19% occurring once. This sample was taken from a study of T cell repertoires in cytomegalovirus infection. Study details: Evidence of both CMV infection and a matching HLA type came from public TCR beta signatures. Study-level points and caveats: The study identified carriers of CMV plus the relevant HLA from cumulative public TCR beta family frequency. Dominating the ex vivo response were HLA-C-restricted CMV-specific TCR beta clonotypes.

V shed 3 bases and J 2 bases; nucleotides not matched to a gene: 6. The CDR3 loop spans 15 amino acids. The germline V gene has CDR1 SGDLS and CDR2 YYNGEE. This sequence joins TRBV9 and TRBJ2-7, with 9 positions matching TRBD1. Sequenced: PBMCs. This receptor was obtained from a human donor in good health (CMV status not recorded). Some clones in this sample may be carry-over from other donors' samples. Written as DNA, the CDR3 is TGTGCCAGCAGCGCGACCGGGACAGGGCCCTACGAGCAGTACTTC. It translates to CASSATGTGPYEQYF.